The 11 T cell receptor beta chains reported below all come from one sample, sequenced in a study of blood T cell repertoires in COVID-19. Method: immunoSEQ multiplex PCR; TCRdb's copy keeps in-frame clones and lacks some. There are a few hundred thousand clones in the sample; more than 70% occur only once, and approximately 1.5% lies in the top ten. Sequencing was carried out using peripheral blood. These receptors were taken from a woman between 45 and 60 years old with acute or convalescent COVID-19.

This clone showed up just once. The rearrangement links TRBV19 to TRBJ2-1; tentative D call: TRBD2 (5 bases). Between the trimmed V and J ends, which lost 6 bases and 0 bases, there was a span of 12 bases. Germline lookup yields CDR1 LNHDA and CDR2 SQIVND (reference sequence). There are 15 residues in the CDR3. CDR3 DNA sequence: TGTGCCAGTAGAGACCGGGGTAGCTCCTACAATGAGCAGTTCTTC. Translation: CASRDRGSSYNEQFF. The variable domain in full, completed from reference TRBV19 and TRBJ2-1, reads DGGITQSPKYLFRKEGQNVTLSCEQNLNHDAMYWYRQDPGQGLRLIYYSQIVNDFQKGDIAEGYSVSREKKESFPLTVTSAQKNPTAFYLCASRDRGSSYNEQFFGPGTRLTVL.

The J gene is TRBJ2-2, the V gene TRBV18, with a weak D call TRBD1 (6 bases). CDR1 and CDR2 (germline): KGHSH, LQKENI. The CDR3 spans 15 residues. V was pared by 2 bases and J by 4 bases, with 11 bases between. The CDR3, as DNA: TGTGCCAGCTCACCAGGGGGCCGTGGCACCGGGGAGCTGTTTTTT. This encodes CASSPGGRGTGELFF.

V is TRBV19 and J is TRBJ1-1; D is undetermined. Germline CDR1 reads LNHDA; CDR2 reads SQIVND (reference sequence). The CDR3 consists of 14 residues. The V end was cut by 5 bases, the J end by 2 bases, with 12 bases between. CDR3 sequence reads: CASSSSGLNTEAFF. The CDR3 DNA reads TGTGCCAGTAGTTCAAGTGGGCTCAACACTGAAGCTTTCTTT.

The chain employs TRBV19 and TRBJ2-7, with 9 bases matching TRBD1. This CDR3 region has 15 residues. The V gene's germline CDR1 is LNHDA and CDR2 SQIVND (reference sequence). With V trimmed by 6 bases and J by 1 base, 7 bases remained unmatched. DNA for the CDR3: TGTGCCAGTAGGGATGGGACAGGGAGTTCCTACGAGCAGTACTTC. Translating it yields CASRDGTGSSYEQYF.

The rearrangement links TRBV12-3 or TRBV12-4 to TRBJ2-7; 9 bases are a match to TRBD1. The CDR3 has 13 residues. Trimming at V came to 6 bases and at J to 4 bases, leaving 4 bases not matched to a gene. In DNA, the CDR3 is TGTGCCAGCAGGTACGACAGGGGGTACGAGCAGTACTTC. The encoded protein is CASRYDRGYEQYF.

The rearrangement uses TRBV19 and TRBJ1-1; 12 bases fit TRBD1. The J segment lost 4 bases and the V segment lost 8 bases, leaving 5 bases of the junction unmatched. The CDR3 covers 14 residues. Germline V gives CDR1 LNHDA, CDR2 SQIVND (reference sequence). This CDR3 is CASGTGGASTEAFF. CDR3 sequence (DNA): TGTGCCAGTGGGACAGGGGGCGCGAGCACTGAAGCTTTCTTT. The variable domain in full, completed from reference TRBV19 and TRBJ1-1, reads DGGITQSPKYLFRKEGQNVTLSCEQNLNHDAMYWYRQDPGQGLRLIYYSQIVNDFQKGDIAEGYSVSREKKESFPLTVTSAQKNPTAFYLCASGTGGASTEAFFGQGTRLTVV.

The CDR3 nucleotides are TGTGCCAGCAGCCCCTGGACAGCCAGAGTTGCCGGGGAGCTGTTTTTT. Translation: CASSPWTARVAGELFF. V usage is TRBV5-4 and J usage is TRBJ2-2; D perhaps matches TRBD1 (6 bases). Germline V gene sequence: CDR1 SGHNT, CDR2 YYREEE (reference sequence). V gave up 4 bases and J gave up 6 bases, with 19 bases separating them. The CDR3 has 16 amino acids.

This clone was seen only once. J is TRBJ2-2 and V is TRBV15; 10 bases agree with TRBD1. The V and J ends lost 6 bases and 4 bases, in that order; junction bases with no gene match: 5. CDR1 is LNHNV and CDR2 is YYDKDF in the germline V gene (reference sequence). The CDR3 consists of 15 residues. The CDR3 sequence: CATRRQGAITGELFF. The CDR3 nucleotides read TGTGCCACCAGGAGACAGGGGGCAATCACCGGGGAGCTGTTTTTT.

The genes are TRBV12-3 or TRBV12-4 and TRBJ1-2, with D possibly TRBD1 on 6 matching bases. Trimming removed 11 bases at V and 5 bases at J, with 15 bases between. The CDR3 is made up of 12 amino acids. The CDR3 is CAVRTVNYGYTF. The CDR3 DNA sequence: TGTGCCGTAAGGACAGTGAATTATGGCTACACCTTC.

This sequence joins TRBV7-9 and TRBJ1-3; D gene uncertain. Trimming pared 1 base from V and 2 bases from J, leaving 3 bases between. CDR1 SEHNR and CDR2 FQNEAQ come from the germline V gene (reference sequence). This CDR3 contains 13 residues. The DNA of the CDR3 is TGTGCCAGCAGCTTAGGCGCTGGAAACACCATATATTTT. It encodes CASSLGAGNTIYF. Full variable domain (remainder filled in from reference TRBV7-9 and TRBJ1-3): DTGVSQNPRHKITKRGQNVTFRCDPISEHNRLYWYRQTLGQGPEFLTYFQNEAQLEKSRLLSDRFSAERPKGSFSTLEIQRTEQGDSAMYLCASSLGAGNTIYFGEGSWLTVV.

V and J are TRBV7-3 and TRBJ1-6; TRBD1 aligns across 9 bases. Germline values: CDR1 SGHTA, CDR2 FQGTGA. The CDR3 runs to 14 residues. Trimming removed 6 bases from V and 8 bases from J; junction bases left unmatched: 5. The CDR3 here is CASSPGQGDSPLHF. CDR3 DNA: TGTGCCAGCAGTCCGGGACAGGGAGATTCACCCCTCCACTTT.